The 9 T cell receptor beta chains below all came from one sample that was sequenced in a study of blood T cells in healthy people across ages. A second PCR of 7 to 11 cycles used a sample-barcoded 5' primer and a J-beta primer mix. TCRdb independently ran MiXCR on the 5' RACE reads; one entry per CDR3 protein. The sample has about 1.1 million distinct CDR3 sequences; more than 30% are singletons. The sequencing sample was made of blood. The receptor set was obtained from a man between 18 and 35 years old in good health.

The chain combines TRBV4-1 with TRBJ2-4, with 8 positions matching TRBD1. Germline V gene sequence: CDR1 MGHRA, CDR2 YSYEKL. The CDR3 is 15 amino acids. V lost 1 base, J lost 4 bases, and 3 bases stayed unmatched. The CDR3: CASSQVGQGKNIQYF. The CDR3 DNA sequence: TGCGCCAGCAGCCAAGTAGGACAGGGAAAAAACATTCAGTACTTC.

A few counts support this clonotype. The chain recombines TRBV29-1 with TRBJ2-1; TRBD2 is a possible D gene (5 bases). The germline CDR1 and CDR2 sequences are SQVTM and ANQGSEA. This CDR3 contains 16 residues. V was pared by 6 bases and J by 0 bases, with 18 bases between. The CDR3 nucleotides read TGCAGCGTCCCCCGGAAGTCAGGAGGCTCCTACAATGAGCAGTTCTTC. Translated: CSVPRKSGGSYNEQFF.

V usage is TRBV20-1 and J usage is TRBJ1-2; D is perhaps TRBD1 (5 bases). In germline, CDR1 is DFQATT, CDR2 SNEGSKA (reference sequence). V lost 6 bases and J lost 1, with 18 bases in between. This CDR3 is 15 amino acids long. The CDR3 loop is CSATPPTGDNYGYTF. CDR3 in DNA: TGCAGTGCCACGCCCCCAACGGGGGATAACTATGGCTACACCTTC.

This clonotype appeared a single time. This may arise from a read error, as a much more abundant clone is one base away. The chain uses TRBV4-3 and TRBJ1-2; D might be TRBD1 (5 bases). The V gene's germline CDR1 is LGHNA and CDR2 YSLEER. The CDR3 length is 13 residues. The CDR3 bases are TGCGCCAACAGCCAACAGGAACGCTATGGCTACACCTTC. This encodes CANSQQERYGYTF.

This clonotype was seen more than once but under ten times. The chain joins TRBV29-1 to TRBJ1-1, with D possibly matching TRBD1 (6 bases). CDR3 length: 14 amino acids. V was clipped by 3 bases and J by 3 bases, with 14 bases between them. Germline V lookup: CDR1 SQVTM, CDR2 ANQGSEA. CDR3 nucleotides: TGCAGCGTTGAGGACGACAGGCGGGACACTGAAGCTTTCTTT. This codes for CSVEDDRRDTEAFF.

Only a few counts were recorded for this clonotype. The CDR3 protein is CSVGDNTF. The CDR3 DNA sequence: TGCAGCGTCGGAGATAACACCTTC. The chain couples TRBV29-1 to TRBJ1-2; D gene uncertain. V lost 6 bases and J lost 12, with 8 bases in between. The length of the CDR3 is 8 residues. Germline CDR1 and CDR2: SQVTM and ANQGSEA. Variable domain in full (rest from reference TRBV29-1 and TRBJ1-2): SAVISQKPSRDICQRGTSLTIQCQVDSQVTMMFWYRQQPGQSLTLIATANQGSEATYESGFVIDKFPISRPNLTFSTLTVSNMSPEDSSIYLCSVGDNTFGSGTRLTVV.

The J gene is TRBJ1-2, the V gene TRBV7-2; D is ambiguous. CDR1 is SGHTA and CDR2 is FQGNSA in the germline V gene. There are 14 residues in the CDR3. Trimming took 6 bases from V and 4 from J, leaving 15 bases between them. CDR3 sequence reads: CASRGPLGSYGYTF. The CDR3, as DNA: TGTGCCAGCAGAGGACCGTTGGGGTCCTATGGCTACACCTTC.

The chain joins TRBV2 to TRBJ1-1; perhaps TRBD1 as D (6 bases). Germline CDR1 SNHLY, CDR2 FYNNEI. Trimming pared 7 bases from V and 0 bases from J, leaving 9 bases between. This CDR3 region has 13 residues. CDR3 in DNA: TGTGCCAGCAAGGGGGGCCTGAACACTGAAGCTTTCTTT. It translates to CASKGGLNTEAFF.

The J gene is TRBJ2-2, the V gene TRBV20-1; perhaps D is TRBD1 or TRBD2 (5 bases each). The CDR3 is 15 amino acids. Germline CDR1 is DFQATT and CDR2 is SNEGSKA (reference sequence). Between the trimmed V and J ends, which lost 5 bases and 2 bases, there was a span of 15 bases. CDR3 DNA: TGCAGTGCTGCCCGGGACCCATATAACACCGGGGAGCTGTTTTTT. It specifies CSAARDPYNTGELFF.